Reported below is one T cell receptor beta chain. This clone was observed once. Its antigen target is currently unknown. Base-call qualities are not available, and no considerably larger clone is one nucleotide away. Separate from the roughly 700-subject first cohort, the validation cohort of 120 subjects was the group to which the donors belonged. The library relied on the immunoSEQ multiplex PCR assay. In the original analysis: To diagnose cytomegalovirus status from the catalog of TCR beta chain sequences, a statistical classification framework was built. Sourced from immuneACCESS, this table was stored by TCRdb with only in-frame sequences that have V and J called. A share of the clones is absent; for the studies checked, an unresolved V gene accounts for under half, and the remainder has no known explanation. V and J calls and clone size are copied from that table; D and trimming were computed from the DNA. For this sample there are around 300,000 clones; roughly 90% appear just once. Approximately 0.94% of the sample is in the top ten clones.

From the cysteine up to the phenylalanine, the CDR3 has a length of 14 residues. Only the CDR3 DNA is retained, 42 bases long and in frame from the first base. Looking up the germline V gene yields CDR1 SGDLS and CDR2 YYNGEE. V and J lose 3 bases and 6 bases, and a span of 14 bases separates them. These data are taken from a study of cytomegalovirus exposure and HLA in healthy donors (dated by TCRdb to about 2017). For context, the study as a whole: A later analysis indicated that the roughly 130 validation repertoires were generated on the platform also employed for the approximately 700 repertoires of the first cohort. The study aimed to test whether signatures of past pathogen exposure could be identified by cataloging public T cell receptors. High-throughput TCR immunosequencing, statistical association of individual TCRs with disease status, and machine learning were combined to predict cytomegalovirus infection status. Besides the first cohort of roughly 640 subjects, a separate validation cohort made up of some 110 different subjects was used. General findings and caveats noted by the study authors: Most TCR sequences were seen in very few donors, while some public TCRs were found in many individuals. Subsequent analysis determined that TCRs grouped into clusters in the first cohort also showed a tendency toward co-occurrence across the 90 to 150 validation repertoires, and about 93% of cluster scores exceeded 0. According to the authors, the approach could potentially be generalized to other disease states and immunological phenotypes. The study gave a list of over 150 TCR beta chains associated with cytomegalovirus. The classifier was reported to diagnose cytomegalovirus status with high specificity and sensitivity in both the original and validation cohorts. A later analysis lacked HLA typing for the validation cohort, so it scored co-occurrence in that cohort across all 130 or so repertoires. In vitro tests confirmed that three of the cytomegalovirus-associated TCR beta chains recognize cytomegalovirus antigens.

This clonotype originated in a woman aged 18-30 years in good health and CMV-seronegative. Sequenced sample: PBMCs. This receptor chain uses TRBV9 and TRBJ2-3, with TRBD2 as a weak D call on 6 bases. The CDR3 loop reads CASSGGGTADTQYF. Read as DNA, the sequence is TGTGCCAGCAGCGGGGGCGGGACGGCTGATACGCAGTATTTT.